This paragraph reports one T cell receptor (beta chain). The sample belongs to a study of T cell changes during pregnancy in multiple sclerosis. Generated by immunoSEQ multiplex PCR, the TCRdb table keeps only in-frame clones and is missing some. Altogether roughly 61,000 clones are present, around 94% being singletons, with the ten largest covering 2.5% to 3%. This sequence originates from a female donor with multiple sclerosis, enrolled in a pregnancy study. The sample consisted of CD8+ T cells from peripheral blood mononuclear cells, taken after pregnancy.

The CDR3 sequence: CASSRGSINEQFF. The DNA of the CDR3 is TGTGCCAGTAGCCGCGGGAGCATCAATGAGCAGTTCTTC. The chain carries TRBV19 and TRBJ2-1, with TRBD2 matching over 7 bases. Germline V CDR1 and CDR2: LNHDA, SQIVND (reference sequence). This CDR3 is 13 amino acids long. V was clipped by 6 bases and J by 6 bases; unmatched bases: 5.